Listed below are T cell receptor beta chains from one sample, sequenced in a study of shared clonotypes between healthy human individuals. The assay was immunoSEQ multiplex PCR, and TCRdb's table has in-frame clones only and misses some. This sample has more than 2 million clones, with about 94% found just once. Sequenced: naive CD8+ T cells sorted from blood. The receptors here all came from a man younger than 35 in good health. CDR3s include the opening cysteine and the closing phenylalanine or tryptophan.

j_call | v_call | cdr3_aa
TRBJ2-5 | TRBV6-1 | CASSEASGAVSQETQYF
TRBJ2-7 | TRBV9 | CASSPSQHSGAYEQYF
TRBJ2-7 | TRBV5-6 | CASSLLGWEQYF
TRBJ1-2 | TRBV9 | CASSVAGTGLSMGYTF
TRBJ1-5 | TRBV27 | CASSFGGIGNQPQHF
TRBJ2-3 | TRBV5-1 | CASSLGGSTDTQYF
TRBJ1-6 | TRBV28 | CASSQDGSPLHF
TRBJ1-1 | TRBV2 | CASSELPQEEAFF
TRBJ1-1 | TRBV6-5 | CASSYSRGYTEAFF
TRBJ1-1 | TRBV7-8 | CASSLGGSGAGTEAFF
TRBJ2-7 | TRBV7-9 | CASSLVGLGGLERSYEQYF
TRBJ2-5 | TRBV6-5 | CASSLAGGIQETQYF
TRBJ2-5 | TRBV13 | CASSTSSGGETQYF
TRBJ2-7 | TRBV19 | CASSLNGETEQYF
TRBJ1-1 | TRBV19 | CASSISYALAGTEAFF
TRBJ2-1 | TRBV7-9 | CASSRTSGGNNEQFF
TRBJ1-3 | TRBV18 | CASSPLNRGGNTIYF